Shown below are 11 T cell receptor beta chains from a single sample sequenced in a study of T cell responses to AZD1222 COVID-19 vaccine. Sequenced by immunoSEQ multiplex PCR; TCRdb stores in-frame clones only, minus some. Among 120,000 or so clones listed, roughly 92% were seen once. Sequenced material: peripheral blood, taken on day 0 of AZD1222 vaccination. These receptors were collected from an adult in good health.

This clone came up a few times. V is TRBV30 and J is TRBJ1-6; 8 positions agree with TRBD1. Trimming took 0 bases from V and 12 from J; bases not matched to a gene: 1. This CDR3 has 12 amino acids. CDR1 and CDR2 from the germline V gene are GTSNPN and SVGIG (reference sequence). CDR3 amino acids: CAWSVQGGPLHF. CDR3 DNA: TGTGCCTGGAGTGTACAGGGGGGACCCCTCCACTTT. Full variable domain (rest looked up from reference TRBV30 and TRBJ1-6): SQTIHQWPATLVQPVGSPLSLECTVEGTSNPNLYWYRQAAGRGLQLLFYSVGIGQISSEVPQNLSASRPQDRQFILSSKKLLLSDSGFYLCAWSVQGGPLHFGNGTRLTVT.

In this sample, this clone turned up once. As DNA, the CDR3 is TGTGCCAGCAGTGAAGCGCTTCAGAACACTGAAGCTTTCTTT. It translates to CASSEALQNTEAFF. The rearrangement joins TRBV6-1 to TRBJ1-1; no clear D. The CDR3 runs to 14 residues. Germline V gene sequence: CDR1 MNHNS, CDR2 SASEGT. The V end was cut by 0 bases, the J end by 1 base, with 6 bases between.

This rearrangement joins TRBV14 to TRBJ1-6; D not resolved. Germline CDR1 SGHDN, CDR2 FVKESK. The V end was cut by 4 bases, the J end by 8 bases, with 9 bases between. The CDR3 contains 13 residues. CDR3 region: CASSPRTDSPLHF. The DNA of the CDR3 is TGTGCCAGCAGCCCCCGGACGGATTCACCCCTCCACTTT. Full variable domain (outside the CDR3, taken from reference TRBV14 and TRBJ1-6): EAGVTQFPSHSVIEKGQTVTLRCDPISGHDNLYWYRRVMGKEIKFLLHFVKESKQDESGMPNNRFLAERTGGTYSTLKVQPAELEDSGVYFCASSPRTDSPLHFGNGTRLTVT.

This clone was picked up one time. The chain recombines TRBV5-5 with TRBJ2-7, with D unresolved. The CDR3 contains 13 residues. V was shortened by 4 bases and J by 0 bases, with 8 bases between the two germline ends. Germline V gives CDR1 SGHKS, CDR2 YYEKEE (reference sequence). DNA for the CDR3: TGTGCCAGCAGCCCGTCGTCCTCCTACGAGCAGTACTTC. Amino acids: CASSPSSSYEQYF.

The chain is built from TRBV6-1 and TRBJ1-5, with unresolved D. V was pared by 2 bases and J by 2 bases, with 7 bases between. CDR1 is MNHNS, CDR2 SASEGT, per germline. There are 14 residues in the CDR3. This chain's CDR3 is CASSETRGNQPQHF. CDR3 nucleotides: TGTGCCAGCAGTGAAACGAGGGGCAATCAGCCCCAGCATTTT.

The chain couples TRBV29-1 to TRBJ1-5, with D perhaps matching TRBD1 (6 bases). The V and J ends lost 2 bases and 5 bases respectively, with 10 bases between them. The CDR3 covers 13 residues. Germline-derived CDR1 and CDR2 are SQVTM and ANQGSEA. In nucleotides, the CDR3 is TGCAGCGTTGAAACAGGGTTGGATCAGCCCCAGCATTTT. It codes for CSVETGLDQPQHF.

By frequency in the sample, this clone is medium-sized (0.01 to 0.1%). This rearrangement joins TRBV4-2 to TRBJ1-4; TRBD1 matches at 7 bases. The junction had 2 bases not matched to a gene; V was cut back by 2 bases and J by 5 bases. The CDR3 is made up of 14 amino acids. Germline V CDR1 and CDR2: LGHNA, YNFKEQ. The CDR3 is CASSQPGQNEKLFF. CDR3 nucleotides: TGTGCCAGCAGCCAACCGGGACAGAATGAAAAACTGTTTTTT.

This clone was seen just once. The genes are TRBV30 and TRBJ1-2; D may be TRBD1 (6 bases). Trimming shortened V by 8 bases and J by 2 bases, and 15 bases separated the two germline ends. This CDR3 comprises 13 residues. CDR1 GTSNPN and CDR2 SVGIG come from the germline V gene (reference sequence). Written as DNA, the CDR3 is TGTGCCGGCCTACAGGGAAAAAACTATGGCTACACCTTC. It yields the protein CAGLQGKNYGYTF.

The chain combines TRBV6-2 or TRBV6-3 with TRBJ1-5; D gene unclear. V gave up 4 bases and J gave up 6 bases, with 16 bases separating them. The germline gives CDR1 MNHEY, CDR2 SVGEGT. CDR3 length equals 15 residues. The CDR3 coding sequence is TGTGCCAGCAGTTCCCCTATAGGGTCGGGTCAGCCCCAGCATTTT. Its translation is CASSSPIGSGQPQHF.

V usage is TRBV5-1 and J usage is TRBJ2-3; 9 bases align to TRBD2. CDR1 and CDR2 (germline): SGHRS, YFSETQ. V shed 4 bases and J 3 bases; nucleotides not matched to a gene: 15. CDR3 length: 18 residues. In DNA form, the CDR3 reads TGCGCCAGCAGCGAGACCGGGGCGGGGGGGCGTAGGACAGATACGCAGTATTTT. The encoded protein is CASSETGAGGRRTDTQYF. The whole variable domain, remainder taken from reference TRBV5-1 and TRBJ2-3, is KAGVTQTPRYLIKTRGQQVTLSCSPISGHRSVSWYQQTPGQGLQFLFEYFSETQRNKGNFPGRFSGRQFSNSRSEMNVSTLELGDSALYLCASSETGAGGRRTDTQYFGPGTRLTVL.

This sequence joins TRBV5-1 and TRBJ2-7; perhaps D is TRBD1 or TRBD2 (6 bases each). Trimming took 1 base from V and 0 from J, leaving 11 bases between them. This CDR3 has 15 residues. Germline-derived CDR1 and CDR2 are SGHRS and YFSETQ. CDR3 sequence reads: CASSLTGAYSYEQYF. CDR3 in DNA: TGCGCCAGCAGCTTGACGGGGGCATACTCCTACGAGCAGTACTTC.